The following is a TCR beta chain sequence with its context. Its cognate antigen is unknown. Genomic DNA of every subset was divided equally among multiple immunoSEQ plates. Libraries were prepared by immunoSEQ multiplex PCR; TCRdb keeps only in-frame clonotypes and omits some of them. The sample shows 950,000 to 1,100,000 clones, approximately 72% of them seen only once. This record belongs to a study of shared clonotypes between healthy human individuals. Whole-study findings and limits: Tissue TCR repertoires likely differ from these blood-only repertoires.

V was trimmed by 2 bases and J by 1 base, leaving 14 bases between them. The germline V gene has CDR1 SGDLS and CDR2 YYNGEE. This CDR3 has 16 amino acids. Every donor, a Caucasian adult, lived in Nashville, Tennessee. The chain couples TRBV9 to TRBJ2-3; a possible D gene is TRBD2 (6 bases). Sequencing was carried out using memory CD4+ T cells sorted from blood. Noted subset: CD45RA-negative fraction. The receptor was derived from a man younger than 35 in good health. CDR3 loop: CASSVELATGTDTQYF. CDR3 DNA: TGTGCCAGCAGCGTCGAACTAGCTACCGGCACAGATACGCAGTATTTT. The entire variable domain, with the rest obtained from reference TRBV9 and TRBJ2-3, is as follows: DSGVTQTPKHLITATGQRVTLRCSPRSGDLSVYWYQQSLDQGLQFLIQYYNGEERAKGNILERFSAQQFPDLHSELNLSSLELGDSALYFCASSVELATGTDTQYFGPGTRLTVL.